These 8 T cell receptor beta chains came from one sample sequenced in a study of T cell responses to AZD1222 COVID-19 vaccine. Clones were read by immunoSEQ multiplex PCR, and TCRdb kept only the in-frame ones, dropping some. The sample lists more than 95,000 clones, about 89% seen once, with more than 9% in the top ten. Specimen: peripheral blood, collected on day 0 of AZD1222 vaccination. These receptors were obtained from an adult in good health.

DNA for the CDR3: TGTGCCAGCAAAACCCTGGGGGCAGGGGGCACTGAAGCTTTCTTT. Protein: CASKTLGAGGTEAFF. The rearrangement uses TRBV16 and TRBJ1-1, with TRBD1 identical over 7 bases. The J segment lost 4 bases and the V segment lost 7 bases, leaving 12 bases of the junction unmatched. The CDR3 loop spans 15 amino acids. The germline V gene encodes CDR1 KGHSY and CDR2 FQNENV. Based on the CDR3 plus reference TRBV16 and TRBJ1-1, the full variable domain is GEEVAQTPKHLVRGEGQKAKLYCAPIKGHSYVFWYQQVLKNEFKFLISFQNENVFDETGMPKERFSAKCLPNSPCSLEIQATKLEDSAVYFCASKTLGAGGTEAFFGQGTRLTVV.

The V call is TRBV28, the J call TRBJ1-1; D possibly corresponds to TRBD1 (5 bases). V was trimmed by 4 bases and J by 1 base, leaving 16 bases between them. The length of the CDR3 is 16 residues. Germline V gene lookup returns CDR1 MDHEN and CDR2 SYDVKM. The chain's CDR3 is CASSWGQGRGNTEAFF. CDR3 nucleotides: TGTGCCAGCAGTTGGGGTCAGGGACGGGGGAACACTGAAGCTTTCTTT.

The chain carries TRBV19 and TRBJ2-7; TRBD2 might be the D (7 bases). V gave up 6 bases and J gave up 2 bases, with 20 bases separating them. This CDR3 is built from 16 residues. The germline CDR1 and CDR2 sequences are LNHDA and SQIVND (reference sequence). CDR3 region: CASRAQGTINAYEQYF. In DNA form, the CDR3 reads TGTGCCAGTAGGGCCCAGGGGACTATCAATGCCTACGAGCAGTACTTC.

This clone was seen once. The V and J genes are TRBV7-9 and TRBJ2-7; possible D gene TRBD1, 6 bases. This CDR3 is 15 amino acids long. V lost 5 bases and J 7 bases, leaving 21 bases between the germline ends. CDR1 is SEHNR, CDR2 FQNEAQ, per germline (reference sequence). The CDR3 bases are TGTGCCAGCAGCGCCCCGGGACAACGGACGGGAGAGCAGTACTTC. It is translated as CASSAPGQRTGEQYF. The complete variable domain, with remaining parts taken from reference TRBV7-9 and TRBJ2-7, reads DTGVSQNPRHKITKRGQNVTFRCDPISEHNRLYWYRQTLGQGPEFLTYFQNEAQLEKSRLLSDRFSAERPKGSFSTLEIQRTEQGDSAMYLCASSAPGQRTGEQYFGPGTRLTVT.

The chain joins TRBV29-1 to TRBJ2-7, with D perhaps being TRBD1 or TRBD2 (5 bases each). This CDR3 is 12 amino acids long. Germline values: CDR1 SQVTM, CDR2 ANQGSEA. V gave up 6 bases and J gave up 2 bases, with 11 bases separating them. The chain's CDR3 is CSVRDGPYEQYF. CDR3 bases: TGCAGCGTCAGGGACGGCCCCTACGAGCAGTACTTC.

The V call is TRBV5-1, the J call TRBJ2-7, with 10 bases aligning to TRBD2. Trimming removed 4 bases from V and 5 bases from J; junction bases left unmatched: 6. Germline values: CDR1 SGHRS, CDR2 YFSETQ. The CDR3 extends over 14 amino acids. The CDR3 DNA reads as TGCGCCAGCAGCGATCTAGCGGGAGTTGACGAGCAGTACTTC. It translates to CASSDLAGVDEQYF.

This chain links TRBV27 with TRBJ1-6; a possible D gene is TRBD1 (5 bases). In germline, CDR1 is MNHEY, CDR2 SMNVEV (reference sequence). The V end lost 3 bases, the J end lost 9 bases, and 15 bases lay between the germline ends. The CDR3 has 15 amino acids. The CDR3 DNA is TGTGCCAGCAGTTTCAACAAGGGGTTGGGTTCACCCCTCCACTTT. As protein: CASSFNKGLGSPLHF.

The chain employs TRBV30 and TRBJ1-2; D is ambiguous. The CDR3 covers 13 residues. Per the germline V gene, CDR1 is GTSNPN and CDR2 is SVGIG (reference sequence). Trimming took off 3 bases at V and 4 bases at J, with 12 bases between the two ends. In DNA, the CDR3 is TGTGCCTGGAGAGTAGGGCCTCCCTATGGCTACACCTTC. It translates to CAWRVGPPYGYTF.